One T cell receptor (beta chain) is described in this entry. Its specificity is not known. Produced via immunoSEQ multiplex PCR; TCRdb's table is partial and in-frame only. The sample gives 78,000 or so clones, roughly 88% of which show up once; 15% to 20% is in the top ten. The sample is drawn from a study of T cell responses to AZD1222 COVID-19 vaccine. Study conclusions and caveats: Two doses of AZD1222 preceded a rise in Spike-specific TCR breadth and depth. Repertoire sampling happened only post peak T cell response. Of spike-specific TCRs, nearly half reportedly target regions left unmutated in variants.

Germline trimming cut 5 bases from V and 7 bases from J; bases unmatched to any gene: 3. Germline V gives CDR1 SGHTA, CDR2 FQGNSA. This CDR3 comprises 12 residues. V and J are TRBV7-2 and TRBJ2-7; 9 nucleotides line up with TRBD2. The TCR comes from an adult in good health. The material sequenced was peripheral blood, taken on day 0 of AZD1222 vaccination. CDR3 bases: TGTGCCAGCAGCAGAGCGGGGGGTGAGCAGTACTTC. Its protein is CASSRAGGEQYF.